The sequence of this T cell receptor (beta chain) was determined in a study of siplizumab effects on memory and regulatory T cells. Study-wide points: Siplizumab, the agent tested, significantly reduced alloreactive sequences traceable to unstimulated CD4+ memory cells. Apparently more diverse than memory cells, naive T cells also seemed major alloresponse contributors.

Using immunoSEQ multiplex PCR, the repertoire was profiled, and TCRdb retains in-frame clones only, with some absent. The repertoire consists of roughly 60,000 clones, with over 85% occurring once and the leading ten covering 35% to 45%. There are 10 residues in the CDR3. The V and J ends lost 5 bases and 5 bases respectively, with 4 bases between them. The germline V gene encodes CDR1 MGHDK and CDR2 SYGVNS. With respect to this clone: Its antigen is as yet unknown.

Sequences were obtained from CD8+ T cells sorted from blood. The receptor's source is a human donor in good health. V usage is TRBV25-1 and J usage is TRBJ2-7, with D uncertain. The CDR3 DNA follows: TGTGCCAGCAGTTCACACGAGCAGTACTTC. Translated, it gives CASSSHEQYF.